What follows is one T cell receptor beta chain and its context. The antigen is undetermined. This table comes from immunoSEQ multiplex PCR, and its TCRdb copy is limited to in-frame clones, with some not included. The sample contains 2 million to 2.5 million clones, approximately 93% of which appear only once. The data are from a study of shared clonotypes between healthy human individuals. About the study: Each donor's CD4 naive and CD4 memory cells filled three plates apiece, CD8 naive two, and CD8 memory one. Study-level points and caveats: Researchers found naive subsets generally carried larger estimated richness than memory subsets. Generation probabilities of non-shared clonotypes were lower (relative to those shared by all four donors). Limitation of the genetic and exposure-history diversity represented came from the few donors.

Germline CDR1 reads KGHSH; CDR2 reads LQKENI. The CDR3 is 15 amino acids. Trimming cost V 3 bases and J 8 bases, with 16 bases left between them. This TCR came from a man younger than 30 in good health. Some clones in this sample may be carry-over from other donors' samples. The sample comprised naive CD4+ T cells from PBMCs. Noted subset: CD45RA+ positively selected. The chain has TRBV18 and TRBJ1-4; D remains ambiguous. CDR3 in DNA: TGTGCCAGCTCACCGGCGTCTCCTGGGGAAGAAAAACTGTTTTTT. Residues: CASSPASPGEEKLFF.